These 23 T cell receptor beta chains were sequenced from one sample in a study of shared T cell receptors in the human thymus. Sequencing was performed with immunoSEQ multiplex PCR; in TCRdb, only in-frame clones are kept and a portion is missing. There are about 540,000 clones in the sample; 75% to 80% occur only once, and about 0.013% lies in the top ten. These data were also reused for a study on human thymus T cells.

Sequencing was done on a sample of thymocytes. The source is a boy in the first two years of life with a congenital heart defect.

The rearrangement joins TRBV6-5 to TRBJ2-5; D is undetermined. V was trimmed by 6 bases and J by 0 bases, leaving 11 bases between them. CDR3 size: 14 residues. Germline V gene lookup returns CDR1 MNHEY and CDR2 SVGAGI. The CDR3 here is CASRPITDQETQYF. The CDR3 nucleotides read TGTGCCAGCAGACCGATAACGGACCAAGAGACCCAGTACTTC.

The chain is built from TRBV6-5 and TRBJ2-1, with 7 bases that match TRBD2. Germline V lookup: CDR1 MNHEY, CDR2 SVGAGI. The CDR3 runs 15 residues. V lost 6 bases, J lost 9 bases, and 14 bases stayed unmatched. The CDR3 coding sequence is TGTGCCAGCAGCCCGACCGGGACTAAAGGGAGTGAGCAGTTCTTC. Protein product: CASSPTGTKGSEQFF.

The V and J genes are TRBV5-6 and TRBJ2-1; D is possibly TRBD2 (5 bases). In germline, CDR1 is SGHDT, CDR2 YYEEEE. V gave up 6 bases and J gave up 8 bases, with 18 bases separating them. This CDR3 contains 14 residues. CDR3 loop: CASNEIRDNYEQFF. As DNA, the CDR3 is TGTGCCAGCAACGAAATTCGGGATAACTATGAGCAGTTCTTC.

The chain combines TRBV7-8 with TRBJ2-7, with 8 bases identical to TRBD2. Germline CDR1 and CDR2: SGHVS and FQNEAQ. The V gene end was trimmed by 7 bases and the J gene end by 1 base; junction bases not matched to a gene: 3. This CDR3 is built from 13 residues. The CDR3 loop is CASMTSASYEQYF. Here the CDR3 DNA reads TGTGCCAGCATGACTAGCGCTTCCTACGAGCAGTACTTC.

V and J are TRBV4-2 and TRBJ1-5; weak D call: TRBD1 (6 bases). V was trimmed by 1 base and J by 5 bases, leaving 12 bases between them. Germline V gives CDR1 LGHNA, CDR2 YNFKEQ. The CDR3 covers 15 residues. The CDR3 is CASSQANRVDQPQHF. As DNA, the CDR3 is TGTGCCAGCAGCCAAGCCAACAGGGTCGATCAGCCCCAGCATTTT.

This chain uses TRBV7-2 with TRBJ2-2, with TRBD1 identical over 9 bases. The CDR3 extends over 16 amino acids. Germline V CDR1 and CDR2: SGHTA, FQGNSA. V was pared by 4 bases and J by 9 bases, with 12 bases of the junction left unmatched. The chain's CDR3 is CASSSGQGRGDRELFF. The DNA of the CDR3 is TGTGCCAGCAGCTCCGGACAGGGGAGGGGGGACCGGGAGCTGTTTTTT.

The V and J genes are TRBV2 and TRBJ2-3; D not certain. There are 14 residues in the CDR3. The germline gives CDR1 SNHLY, CDR2 FYNNEI. With 6 bases removed from V and 0 bases from J, the gap between germline ends came to 10 bases. CDR3 residues: CASSPRVSTDTQYF. Here the CDR3 DNA reads TGTGCCAGCAGCCCCCGAGTGAGCACAGATACGCAGTATTTT.

This chain uses TRBV18 with TRBJ2-5, with D perhaps TRBD1 (6 bases). The ends were cut back, 3 bases at V and 1 base at J, with 15 bases in the middle. The length of the CDR3 is 16 residues. Germline V CDR1 and CDR2: KGHSH, LQKENI. The CDR3 DNA reads as TGTGCCAGCTCACCTAGGTTGGACAGTACCCAAGAGACCCAGTACTTC. It specifies CASSPRLDSTQETQYF.

The chain uses TRBV25-1 and TRBJ2-7; 13 nucleotides agree with TRBD2. V lost 7 bases to trimming and J lost 1 base; unmatched junction nucleotides: 4. This CDR3 spans 15 amino acids. From germline, CDR1 is MGHDK and CDR2 SYGVNS. The CDR3 nucleotides read TGTGCCAGCATGGGACTAGCGGGGATATCCTACGAGCAGTACTTC. The encoded protein is CASMGLAGISYEQYF.

V is TRBV2 and J is TRBJ1-3, with a tentative D call TRBD1 (6 bases). Germline lookup yields CDR1 SNHLY and CDR2 FYNNEI. CDR3 length equals 17 residues. Trimming cost V 0 bases and J 3 bases, with 15 bases left between them. CDR3 nucleotide sequence: TGTGCCAGCAGTGAAGCGGTGACAGGCAGCGATGGAAACACCATATATTTT. Protein sequence: CASSEAVTGSDGNTIYF. Full variable domain (remainder filled in from reference TRBV2 and TRBJ1-3): EPEVTQTPSHQVTQMGQEVILRCVPISNHLYFYWYRQILGQKVEFLVSFYNNEISEKSEIFDDQFSVERPDGSNFTLKIRSTKLEDSAMYFCASSEAVTGSDGNTIYFGEGSWLTVV.

CDR3 bases: TGCAGTGCTAGGGAGGTGGTTACGCAGTATTTT. Protein: CSAREVVTQYF. The gene calls are TRBV20-1 and TRBJ2-3; perhaps TRBD2 as D (5 bases). This CDR3 has 11 residues. V lost 3 bases to trimming and J lost 8 bases, with 9 bases between them. Germline loops: CDR1 DFQATT, CDR2 SNEGSKA (reference sequence).

V usage is TRBV4-3 and J usage is TRBJ2-5; 8 bases match TRBD2. The CDR3 covers 15 residues. V was pared by 7 bases and J by 3 bases, with 10 bases of the junction left unmatched. Germline CDR1 reads LGHNA; CDR2 reads YSLEER. The CDR3 loop is CASTPRLAPEETQYF. In nucleotides, the CDR3 is TGCGCCAGCACCCCGAGACTAGCGCCCGAAGAGACCCAGTACTTC.

V is TRBV10-3 and J is TRBJ1-5, with D possibly being TRBD1 (5 bases). The CDR3 runs to 13 residues. Trimming pared 2 bases from V and 6 bases from J, leaving 8 bases between. Germline loops: CDR1 ENHRY, CDR2 SYGVKD. Here the CDR3 DNA reads TGTGCCATCAGTGAGGGGGGAGGTCAGCCCCAGCATTTT. Protein product: CAISEGGGQPQHF.

A single count supports this clone. The chain recombines TRBV27 with TRBJ2-7; 7 positions agree with TRBD1. CDR1 is MNHEY, CDR2 SMNVEV, per germline (reference sequence). The J segment lost 6 bases and the V segment lost 5 bases, leaving 10 bases of the junction unmatched. The CDR3 consists of 14 residues. The chain's CDR3 is CASSPHRGGREQYF. Here the CDR3 DNA reads TGTGCCAGCAGTCCACACAGGGGTGGCCGCGAGCAGTACTTC.

The chain is built from TRBV10-1 and TRBJ2-1; 15 nucleotides align to TRBD2. V was clipped by 4 bases and J by 4 bases; unmatched bases: 5. Germline values: CDR1 WNHNN, CDR2 SYGVQD (reference sequence). This CDR3 comprises 17 residues. The CDR3 coding sequence is TGCGCCAGCAGTGGATGGGGACTAGCGGGAGGATACAATGAGCAGTTCTTC. This codes for CASSGWGLAGGYNEQFF.

The chain carries TRBV30 and TRBJ2-5; TRBD2 agrees at 9 bases. The J call may be incorrect, as the DNA end agrees better with TRBJ2-7. Germline CDR1 reads GTSNPN; CDR2 reads SVGIG (reference sequence). The CDR3 contains 14 residues. The CDR3 DNA sequence: TGTGCCTCCCCTAGCGGGAACGGATCCTACGAGCAGTACTTC. As protein: CASPSGNGSYEQYF.

This clone appeared once. This sample also contains other DNA sequences that code for the same CDR3. J is TRBJ2-2 and V is TRBV4-3; 7 bases agree with TRBD2. Germline CDR1 reads LGHNA; CDR2 reads YSLEER. The J segment lost 1 base and the V segment lost 3 bases, leaving 2 bases of the junction unmatched. The CDR3 spans 15 residues. The CDR3 DNA sequence: TGCGCCAGCAGCCAGGGCGGGGGGAACACCGGGGAGCTGTTTTTT. This translates into CASSQGGGNTGELFF.

This sequence joins TRBV9 and TRBJ2-4; possibly TRBD2 for D (5 bases). V was clipped by 3 bases and J by 9 bases, with 13 bases between them. The CDR3 contains 13 residues. Germline loops: CDR1 SGDLS, CDR2 YYNGEE. The CDR3 sequence is CASSAELGIIQYF. The CDR3 DNA sequence: TGTGCCAGCAGCGCAGAACTAGGGATCATTCAGTACTTC.

V is TRBV5-3 and J is TRBJ2-2; D not resolved. TRBV5-3 is treated as an ORF (open reading frame) with a function not yet certain. V was trimmed by 6 bases and J by 4 bases, leaving 10 bases between them. The CDR3 covers 13 residues. The CDR3 loop is CARTPRPTGELFF. In DNA, the CDR3 is TGTGCCAGAACTCCTAGACCCACCGGGGAGCTGTTTTTT.

This chain joins TRBV11-3 and TRBJ1-1; unclear D gene. The CDR3 loop spans 12 amino acids. Trimming took off 0 bases at V and 7 bases at J, with 6 bases between the two ends. Germline V CDR1 and CDR2: SGHNT, YENEEA. This CDR3 reads CASSLDGVEAFF. CDR3 DNA sequence: TGTGCCAGCAGCTTAGACGGGGTTGAAGCTTTCTTT.

The CDR3 region has the DNA TGTGCCTGGAACGCCCAGGGTGGGGAGACCCAGTACTTC. It is translated as CAWNAQGGETQYF. J is TRBJ2-5 and V is TRBV30; D is perhaps TRBD1 (5 bases). The CDR3 loop spans 13 amino acids. V shed 4 bases and J shed 5 bases, with 14 bases lying between them. The V gene's germline CDR1 is GTSNPN and CDR2 SVGIG (reference sequence).

The J gene is TRBJ1-2, the V gene TRBV18; D call uncertain. Germline CDR1 and CDR2: KGHSH and LQKENI. With 3 bases removed from V and 7 bases from J, the gap between germline ends came to 15 bases. The CDR3 sequence is 14 residues long. This CDR3 is CASSPCGAESGYTF. As DNA, the CDR3 is TGTGCCAGCTCACCTTGCGGAGCGGAGAGTGGCTACACCTTC.

The V gene is TRBV30, the J gene TRBJ2-1; D is perhaps TRBD2 (5 bases). Germline V gene lookup returns CDR1 GTSNPN and CDR2 SVGIG (reference sequence). Trimming took 4 bases from V and 0 from J, leaving 19 bases between them. This CDR3 has 17 amino acids. CDR3 protein: CAWKRPEDRGSYNEQFF. Here the CDR3 DNA reads TGTGCCTGGAAACGTCCGGAGGATCGCGGCTCCTACAATGAGCAGTTCTTC.